This T cell receptor (beta chain) was retrieved from a study of CD8+ T cells in alopecia areata. To note about this clone: Antigen: not known.

Following extraction, RNA underwent reverse transcription to cDNA, which served as the sequencing template. Sequencing was performed with immunoSEQ multiplex PCR; in TCRdb, only in-frame clones are kept and a portion is missing. The sample lists 65,000 to 95,000 clones, about 53% occurring once. Notes on the study in general: Alphabeta T cells residing in normal skin are also sequenced in scalp samples.

Alopecia areata patients provided lesional scalp punch biopsies and peripheral blood. The source material was NKG2D-high CD8+ T cells sorted from blood. The receptor was isolated from a human donor with alopecia areata.

Written as DNA, the CDR3 is TGCAGCGTTGATCCGACAGGAGGAGAGACCCAGTACTTC. It yields the protein CSVDPTGGETQYF. This rearrangement joins TRBV29-1 to TRBJ2-5; D is perhaps TRBD1 (6 bases). V lost 3 bases and J 4 bases, leaving 12 bases between the germline ends. The CDR3 covers 13 residues. Germline V CDR1 and CDR2: SQVTM, ANQGSEA.